Below, 9 T cell receptor beta chains from the same sample are listed, as sequenced in a study of Ad26.COV2.S vaccination and SARS-CoV-2 variants. Treatment defined: approximately 18 received Ad26.COV2.S at low or high dose, single or two shots; about 5 received placebo; per-sample allocation not given. All samples were drawn on day 63, counting from the first vaccine or placebo injection. Sequencing used immunoSEQ multiplex PCR; TCRdb keeps in-frame clones, though not all of them. Of over 400,000 clones in the sample, roughly 88% were seen once. The material was peripheral blood, obtained in a trial of Ad26.COV2.S vaccine versus placebo. These receptors all stem from a person between 18 and 65 years old who received the Ad26.COV2.S COVID-19 vaccine or a placebo.

This chain connects TRBV27 to TRBJ2-7, with TRBD2 identical over 13 bases. CDR1 MNHEY and CDR2 SMNVEV come from the germline V gene (reference sequence). J lost 5 bases, V lost 6 bases, and 4 bases had no gene match. This CDR3 spans 14 amino acids. CDR3 region: CASSQGLAGNEQYF. The CDR3, as DNA: TGTGCCAGCAGCCAGGGACTAGCGGGGAACGAGCAGTACTTC.

The CDR3 DNA reads as TGTGCCAGCAGCTTATCGAGGGTGGGGAGCTCCTACGAGCAGTACTTC. Its translation: CASSLSRVGSSYEQYF. The chain recombines TRBV7-9 with TRBJ2-7, with D possibly matching TRBD2 (5 bases). The CDR3 has 16 residues. Per germline, CDR1 SEHNR and CDR2 FQNEAQ (reference sequence). V was clipped by 2 bases and J by 0 bases, with 14 bases between them.

The rearrangement uses TRBV18 and TRBJ2-1; 10 nucleotides align to TRBD2. The junction had 14 bases not matched to a gene; V was cut back by 5 bases and J by 4 bases. The CDR3 totals 18 residues. The germline gives CDR1 KGHSH, CDR2 LQKENI. CDR3 nucleotides: TGTGCCAGCTCAGAGACTCTGCGGACTAGCGGTTTTTACAATGAGCAGTTCTTC. It yields the protein CASSETLRTSGFYNEQFF.

V usage is TRBV7-2 and J usage is TRBJ2-3; 9 bases are a match to TRBD1. This CDR3 contains 16 residues. CDR1 is SGHTA and CDR2 is FQGNSA in the germline V gene. V shed 5 bases and J 2 bases; nucleotides not matched to a gene: 8. CDR3 in amino acids: CASSLSGQGFTDTQYF. For the CDR3, the DNA is TGTGCCAGCAGCCTTTCGGGACAGGGATTCACAGATACGCAGTATTTT.

The rearrangement links TRBV5-1 to TRBJ2-5; a possible D gene is TRBD1 (6 bases). This CDR3 spans 16 amino acids. Germline CDR1 and CDR2: SGHRS and YFSETQ. Trimming took 0 bases from V and 2 from J, leaving 14 bases between them. The CDR3 loop is CASSLASVGGQETQYF. The CDR3 DNA sequence: TGCGCCAGCAGCTTGGCTTCTGTAGGGGGACAAGAGACCCAGTACTTC.

This clone was recorded a few times. The V call is TRBV7-8, the J call TRBJ1-2, with D unresolved. Trimming removed 2 bases at V and 3 bases at J, with 22 bases between. Germline V gives CDR1 SGHVS, CDR2 FQNEAQ. The CDR3 consists of 18 residues. The CDR3 reads CASSLIGSRALRDYGYTF. CDR3 DNA: TGTGCCAGCAGCTTAATCGGGTCGAGGGCTCTAAGAGACTATGGCTACACCTTC.

The V call is TRBV28, the J call TRBJ2-2; D gene ambiguous. This CDR3 comprises 15 residues. The ends were cut back, 6 bases at V and 2 bases at J, with 13 bases in the middle. The V gene's germline CDR1 is MDHEN and CDR2 SYDVKM. The DNA of the CDR3 is TGTGCCAGCAGGGTTTTCGACCGTAACACCGGGGAGCTGTTTTTT. This codes for CASRVFDRNTGELFF.

V gene TRBV20-1 combines with J gene TRBJ1-2, with D hard to call. Germline CDR1 DFQATT, CDR2 SNEGSKA (reference sequence). The V end was cut by 3 bases, the J end by 1 base, with 9 bases between. The CDR3 totals 13 residues. CDR3 protein: CSASNWDNYGYTF. DNA for the CDR3: TGCAGTGCTAGTAATTGGGATAACTATGGCTACACCTTC.

V usage is TRBV7-9 and J usage is TRBJ2-7; no reliable D call. This CDR3 is 12 amino acids long. V shed 7 bases and J shed 6 bases, with 13 bases lying between them. In germline, CDR1 is SEHNR, CDR2 FQNEAQ (reference sequence). The CDR3 nucleotides read TGTGCCAGCACCCCAAGGGTAGGCGAGCAGTACTTC. Its translation is CASTPRVGEQYF.